The rows below give T cell receptor beta chains drawn from one sample of a study of cytomegalovirus exposure and HLA in healthy donors. Generated by immunoSEQ multiplex PCR, the TCRdb table keeps only in-frame clones and is missing some. The sample includes fewer than 150,000 clones, roughly three quarters of them seen just once. The sequencing sample was made of PBMCs. The receptors come from a man aged 35 to 55 in good health and CMV-seronegative. Both conserved end residues are part of each CDR3. The D gene is left open where the match is weak. Clone size is given for some rows only: seen once, a few or many times, or a class if the clone is expanded.

CDR3nt,CDR3aa,d_gene,j_gene,v_gene,abundance
TGCGCCAGCAGCCAAGCTAGCGGGATCTACGAGCAGTACTTC,CASSQASGIYEQYF,TRBD2,TRBJ2-7,TRBV4-1,once
TGTGCCAGCAGTGACGAGAGCTCCTACAATGAGCAGTTCTTC,CASSDESSYNEQFF,.,TRBJ2-1,TRBV25-1,.
TGTGCCAGCAGAGAGACAGGTGAAAGGGAAAAACTGTTTTTT,CASRETGEREKLFF,.,TRBJ1-4,TRBV2,.
TGTGCCAGCAGGGGAATAGGGGTCGGGGAGCTGTTTTTT,CASRGIGVGELFF,.,TRBJ2-2,TRBV6-6,.
TGTGCCTGGAGGTCGGCGGGGGGACAAGAGACCCAGTACTTC,CAWRSAGGQETQYF,TRBD2,TRBJ2-5,TRBV30,.
TGTGCCAGCGGACGGGACAGGGGTTGGTATGGCTACACCTTC,CASGRDRGWYGYTF,TRBD1,TRBJ1-2,TRBV6-5,once
TGCGCCAGCCTAGCGGGAGGTTCCCGAGGGACAGATACGCAGTATTTT,CASLAGGSRGTDTQYF,TRBD2,TRBJ2-3,TRBV23-1,.
TGTGCCAGCAGCTTAGCCGGGGTTAGCACAGATACGCAGTATTTT,CASSLAGVSTDTQYF,.,TRBJ2-3,TRBV7-2,.
TGTGCCAGCAGCATTTTCCAGCGGCAGGAAGACAGGGGAGTTCGCGAAAAACTGTTTTTT,CASSIFQRQEDRGVREKLFF,.,TRBJ1-4,TRBV21-1,.
TGCGCCAGCAGCTACGCCTCCCTCCGGGGGGGAGAGACCCAGTACTTC,CASSYASLRGGETQYF,TRBD2,TRBJ2-5,TRBV5-1,few